This T cell receptor (beta chain) was profiled in a study of CD8+ T cells in alopecia areata (dated by TCRdb to 2016 to 2019). Some background on the complete study: High-throughput TCRbeta sequencing was used to examine T cell clonal expansion in alopecia areata in both the C3H/HeJ mouse model and human patients. In humans, TCRbeta sequencing was performed on scalp tissue and on sorted CD4+ and CD8+ peripheral blood T cells from healthy controls and from patients with patchy or totalis/universalis alopecia areata. Scalp clonality was compared among normal scalp (n=4), patchy alopecia areata scalp (n=8), and alopecia totalis/universalis scalp (n=8). immunoSEQ multiplex PCR using 35 Vbeta forward primers and 13 Jbeta reverse primers was used to amplify TCRbeta CDR3 regions. RNA came from the PAXgene miRNA kit for fixed scalp, the miRNeasy kit for PBMCs, and the RNeasy kit for mouse skin.

Library construction relied on the immunoSEQ multiplex PCR assay. RNA was extracted from all samples and reverse transcribed into cDNA as template for TCR sequencing. SuperScript III was used for first-strand cDNA synthesis, primed with a 2:1 mix of oligo-dT and random hexamers. A synthetic immune receptor repertoire was used to gauge amplification bias, and whatever bias remained was removed computationally. In the source study's methods: Raw reads were preprocessed to remove errors, and CDR3 was defined by IMGT conventions from the conserved cysteine to phenylalanine. Clonality was computed by normalizing Shannon entropy by log2 of the number of productive unique TCRs and subtracting the result from 1. Scalp TCRbeta sequences were cross-referenced with sorted blood CD4 and CD8 repertoires so that the CD4 or CD8 identity of scalp clones could be inferred. TCRdb obtained this table from immuneACCESS and retained in-frame rearrangements with V and J assigned. These tables miss some clones; where compared with another copy, unresolved V genes account for less than half of the shortfall, and the remainder is unexplained. V and J calls and clone size come straight from that table; D and trimming were deduced from the DNA. The sample table contains 100,000 to 150,000 clones; only one count was recorded for 55% to 70% of them. Approximately 2.8% of the sample comes from the top ten.

PBMCs were isolated by density centrifugation and stained for CD3, CD4 and CD8, after which CD4+ and CD8+ T cells were sorted on a FACSAria. Scalp biopsies and blood samples were provided by unaffected controls. In regard to this clone: There is no known antigen for this receptor. No much larger clonotype is one base removed from it; base qualities were not supplied.

Overall results and qualifications from the work: TCR sequences shared between patients were less clear than in mice, possibly partly because of HLA diversity in the patient population. Compared with normal scalp, lesional scalp had higher clonality and more expanded CD8+ clones, particularly in alopecia totalis/universalis, a pattern that suggests antigenic drive. Resident alphabeta T cells in normal human skin are also sequenced, complicating scalp TCR repertoire analysis, unlike mouse skin dominated by gammadelta T cells.

V loses 4 bases of germline sequence and J loses 6 bases, and the interval between the two ends is 16 bases. Including cysteine and phenylalanine, the CDR3 has 16 amino acids. This entry keeps only the CDR3 DNA: 48 bases, framed from base 1. The sequencing sample was made of CD4+ T cells sorted from blood. This clonotype was obtained from a human donor in good health. Recombination linked TRBV23-1 to TRBJ1-6; a tentative D match to TRBD1 spans 5 bases. TRBV23-1 is identified as an open reading frame with a role that is uncertain. The CDR3 region reads CASSLPLAGTNSPLHF. The sequence in DNA is TGCGCCAGCAGTCTCCCCCTGGCAGGGACTAATTCACCCCTCCACTTT.